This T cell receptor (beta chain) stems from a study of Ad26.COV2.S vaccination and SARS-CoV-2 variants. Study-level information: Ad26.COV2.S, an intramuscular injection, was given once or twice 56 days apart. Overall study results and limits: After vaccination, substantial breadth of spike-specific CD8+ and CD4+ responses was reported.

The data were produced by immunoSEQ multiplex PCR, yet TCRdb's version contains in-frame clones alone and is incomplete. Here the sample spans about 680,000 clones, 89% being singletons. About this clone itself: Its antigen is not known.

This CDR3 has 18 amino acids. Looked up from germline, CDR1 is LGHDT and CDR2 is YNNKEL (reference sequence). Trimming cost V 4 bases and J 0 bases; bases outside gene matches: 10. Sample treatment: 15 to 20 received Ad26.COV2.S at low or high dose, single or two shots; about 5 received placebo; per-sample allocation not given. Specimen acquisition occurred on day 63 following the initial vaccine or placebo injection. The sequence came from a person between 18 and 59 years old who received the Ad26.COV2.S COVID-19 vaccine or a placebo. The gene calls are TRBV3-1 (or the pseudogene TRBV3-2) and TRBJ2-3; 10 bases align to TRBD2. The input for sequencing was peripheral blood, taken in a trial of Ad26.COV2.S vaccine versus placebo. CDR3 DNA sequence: TGTGCCAGCAGCCGGGGTACTAGCGGGATAACTAGCACAGATACGCAGTATTTT. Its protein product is CASSRGTSGITSTDTQYF.